The rows below give T cell receptor beta chains drawn from one sample of a study of cytomegalovirus exposure and HLA in healthy donors. Sequencing was performed with immunoSEQ multiplex PCR; in TCRdb, only in-frame clones are kept and a portion is missing. The repertoire has 150,000 to 200,000 clones, almost 80% of them found once; the top ten carry over 12%. The sequencing input was PBMCs. The receptor set was obtained from a man in his fifties in good health and CMV-seropositive. The CDR3 runs from the conserved cysteine through the conserved F or W. The order of the fields is D gene, clone size, J gene, V gene, CDR3 DNA, CDR3 protein. The D gene is left open where the match is weak. A row's size may be missing; if present it is once, few, many or a size class.

D gene: TRBD1
clone size: once
J gene: TRBJ1-5
V gene: TRBV4-1
CDR3 DNA: TGCGCCAGCAGCTCACGGACAGGGAACAGTCAGCCCCAGCATTTT
CDR3 protein: CASSSRTGNSQPQHF

D gene: TRBD1
clone size: .
J gene: TRBJ2-1
V gene: TRBV6-5
CDR3 DNA: TGTGCCAGCAGTCATGACAGGGGGGGCTACAATGAGCAGTTCTTC
CDR3 protein: CASSHDRGGYNEQFF

D gene: TRBD1
clone size: .
J gene: TRBJ2-7
V gene: TRBV2
CDR3 DNA: TGTGCCAGCTTCGGGACCCTAAGTGGGACAGAGTACTACGAGCAGTACTTC
CDR3 protein: CASFGTLSGTEYYEQYF

D gene: TRBD1
clone size: .
J gene: TRBJ1-2
V gene: TRBV4-1
CDR3 DNA: TGCGCCAGCAGCCAAGATCTTGGGACAGGGTGGTATGGCTACACCTTC
CDR3 protein: CASSQDLGTGWYGYTF

D gene: .
clone size: .
J gene: TRBJ2-2
V gene: TRBV29-1
CDR3 DNA: TGCAGCGTTCAGTCTCCGAACACCGGGGAGCTGTTTTTT
CDR3 protein: CSVQSPNTGELFF

D gene: .
clone size: .
J gene: TRBJ1-1
V gene: TRBV6-1
CDR3 DNA: TGTGCCAGCCAGGCGGGCGGGGTTGAAGCTTTCTTT
CDR3 protein: CASQAGGVEAFF

D gene: .
clone size: .
J gene: TRBJ2-1
V gene: TRBV5-1
CDR3 DNA: TGCGCCAGCAGTGGGGACAACGACAATGAGCAGTTCTTC
CDR3 protein: CASSGDNDNEQFF

D gene: .
clone size: once
J gene: TRBJ1-1
V gene: TRBV19
CDR3 DNA: TGTGCCAGTAGTATAGTCAGGGGTGAAGCTTTCTTT
CDR3 protein: CASSIVRGEAFF

D gene: TRBD1
clone size: .
J gene: TRBJ1-5
V gene: TRBV19
CDR3 DNA: TGTGCCAGTTCTTCCGAGGGGGCGATTAGTCCCCAGCATTTT
CDR3 protein: CASSSEGAISPQHF

D gene: TRBD1
clone size: .
J gene: TRBJ2-1
V gene: TRBV5-1
CDR3 DNA: TGCGCCAGCAGCCCGGGACAGGGGTACAATGAGCAGTTCTTC
CDR3 protein: CASSPGQGYNEQFF

D gene: .
clone size: .
J gene: TRBJ1-5
V gene: TRBV18
CDR3 DNA: TGTGCCAGCTCGACAGAAAATCAGCCCCAGCATTTT
CDR3 protein: CASSTENQPQHF

D gene: TRBD1
clone size: .
J gene: TRBJ1-1
V gene: TRBV2
CDR3 DNA: TGTGCCAGCACCATAGAACAGGGGTTGAACACTGAAGCTTTCTTT
CDR3 protein: CASTIEQGLNTEAFF

D gene: TRBD1
clone size: .
J gene: TRBJ2-3
V gene: TRBV11-2
CDR3 DNA: TGTGCCAGCAGCTCGGTCCGGGACAGGGAGTCAGATACGCAGTATTTT
CDR3 protein: CASSSVRDRESDTQYF

D gene: .
clone size: .
J gene: TRBJ1-5
V gene: TRBV2
CDR3 DNA: TGTGCCAGCCGCAGGGTCAATCAGCCCCAGCATTTT
CDR3 protein: CASRRVNQPQHF

D gene: .
clone size: few
J gene: TRBJ1-5
V gene: TRBV10-3
CDR3 DNA: TGTGCCTCGAAAGGGGTAGGTAATAGCAATCAGCCCCAGCATTTT
CDR3 protein: CASKGVGNSNQPQHF

D gene: .
clone size: .
J gene: TRBJ1-3
V gene: TRBV9
CDR3 DNA: TGTGCCAGCAGCGTAGCTTGGTCAGCGACCCTCTCTGGAAACACCATATATTTT
CDR3 protein: CASSVAWSATLSGNTIYF

D gene: TRBD1
clone size: .
J gene: TRBJ2-7
V gene: TRBV4-3
CDR3 DNA: TGCGCCAGCAGCCACCCCAGAGGGGGACAGGGCGACTACGAGCAGTACTTC
CDR3 protein: CASSHPRGGQGDYEQYF

D gene: .
clone size: .
J gene: TRBJ2-5
V gene: TRBV12-5
CDR3 DNA: TGTGCTAGTGGTTTGACCAATCTCGGGGGAGAGACCCAGTACTTC
CDR3 protein: CASGLTNLGGETQYF

D gene: .
clone size: .
J gene: TRBJ2-5
V gene: TRBV5-1
CDR3 DNA: TGCGCCAGCAGCTTGGACTATGGTGAGACCCAGTACTTC
CDR3 protein: CASSLDYGETQYF

D gene: TRBD2
clone size: .
J gene: TRBJ2-3
V gene: TRBV7-9
CDR3 DNA: TGTGCCAGCAGCTTAGCGCGGGCTAGCGGATTCACAGATACGCAGTATTTT
CDR3 protein: CASSLARASGFTDTQYF

D gene: .
clone size: .
J gene: TRBJ1-5
V gene: TRBV6-6
CDR3 DNA: TGTGCCAGCACCCAGTCAGGGTATAGCAATCAGCCCCAGCATTTT
CDR3 protein: CASTQSGYSNQPQHF

D gene: TRBD1
clone size: once
J gene: TRBJ1-5
V gene: TRBV28
CDR3 DNA: TGTGCCAGCAAATCCGGACAGGGTAACAATCAGCCCCAGCATTTT
CDR3 protein: CASKSGQGNNQPQHF

D gene: .
clone size: few
J gene: TRBJ2-2
V gene: TRBV5-1
CDR3 DNA: TGCGCCAGCAGCTCCCTTGACAGGTCCGGGGAGCTGTTTTTT
CDR3 protein: CASSSLDRSGELFF

D gene: TRBD1
clone size: .
J gene: TRBJ1-3
V gene: TRBV5-1
CDR3 DNA: TGCGCCAGCAGCCCAACAGGGGCCTCTGGAAACACCATATATTTT
CDR3 protein: CASSPTGASGNTIYF

D gene: .
clone size: .
J gene: TRBJ1-2
V gene: TRBV2
CDR3 DNA: TGTGCCAGCAGTGAGTTCGTTGGCTACACCTTC
CDR3 protein: CASSEFVGYTF

D gene: TRBD1
clone size: .
J gene: TRBJ1-2
V gene: TRBV6-6
CDR3 DNA: TGTGCCAGCAGGCCCGGGACAGGGGGCGACTATGGCTACACCTTC
CDR3 protein: CASRPGTGGDYGYTF

D gene: TRBD2
clone size: .
J gene: TRBJ2-1
V gene: TRBV27
CDR3 DNA: TGTGCCAGCAGTTTTTTAGCGGGGGGGCCTGATTTAAAGCAGTTCTTC
CDR3 protein: CASSFLAGGPDLKQFF

D gene: .
clone size: .
J gene: TRBJ1-3
V gene: TRBV28
CDR3 DNA: TGTGCCAGCAGTTTCCAGTCGGCGGCTGGAAACACCATATATTTT
CDR3 protein: CASSFQSAAGNTIYF

D gene: TRBD2
clone size: .
J gene: TRBJ2-1
V gene: TRBV7-2
CDR3 DNA: TGTGCCAGCAGCTTAGGAGGCAGCGGGGGCCGCCTACTCTTC
CDR3 protein: CASSLGGSGGRLLF

D gene: TRBD1
clone size: .
J gene: TRBJ2-1
V gene: TRBV10-3
CDR3 DNA: TGTGCCACCGAGGGGGCTGCTGACAATGAGCAGTTCTTC
CDR3 protein: CATEGAADNEQFF

D gene: TRBD1
clone size: .
J gene: TRBJ2-1
V gene: TRBV19
CDR3 DNA: TGTGCCAGTAGTTCGATAGCCAGGGGGCGAGGCTCCTACAATGAGCAGTTCTTC
CDR3 protein: CASSSIARGRGSYNEQFF

D gene: TRBD1
clone size: .
J gene: TRBJ1-5
V gene: TRBV5-8
CDR3 DNA: TGTGCCAGCAGCTTGTGGACAGGGAGCAATCAGCCCCAGCATTTT
CDR3 protein: CASSLWTGSNQPQHF

D gene: .
clone size: .
J gene: TRBJ2-2
V gene: TRBV19
CDR3 DNA: TGTGCCAGTAGTATAGGGGCGTACACCGGGGAGCTGTTTTTT
CDR3 protein: CASSIGAYTGELFF

D gene: TRBD1
clone size: .
J gene: TRBJ1-1
V gene: TRBV7-3
CDR3 DNA: TGTGCCAGCAGCTCAAAACCCGGGACAGGGGGCGAAGCTTTCTTT
CDR3 protein: CASSSKPGTGGEAFF

D gene: .
clone size: .
J gene: TRBJ1-4
V gene: TRBV5-1
CDR3 DNA: TGCGCCAGCAGCAGGACAGTAAATGAAAAACTGTTTTTT
CDR3 protein: CASSRTVNEKLFF